Detailed here is one T cell receptor beta chain. Antigen: not known. This sample was included in a study of metastatic and nonmetastatic thyroid tumors. Study-wide results and caveats: Versus benign nodules, malignant thyroid tumors reportedly had significantly higher TCR beta diversity, in blood and tumor.

The length of the CDR3 is 14 residues. V was pared by 0 bases and J by 2 bases, with 2 bases of the junction left unmatched. Germline V gene data show CDR1 as SGHKS and CDR2 as YYEKEE (reference sequence). Per the authors' pipeline: The study took CDR3 differences across clinicopathological groups and made a distant-metastasis classifier for papillary thyroid cancer from them. TCRdb used MiXCR to call clones anew from the PCR reads. TCRdb's processing, not the authors', yielded these V and J calls. The profile shows over 35,000 clones, roughly 14% of them singletons. Patients had received no treatment of any kind before thyroid surgery.

Material: blood. V is TRBV5-5 and J is TRBJ2-7; 7 nucleotides align to TRBD1. This sequence was found in a female donor with papillary thyroid cancer or a benign thyroid nodule (not recorded which). Some clones in this sample may be carry-over from other donors' samples. CDR3 residues: CASSLAGTAYEQYF. Here the CDR3 DNA reads TGTGCCAGCAGCTTGGCCGGGACAGCCTACGAGCAGTACTTC.